This T cell receptor (beta chain) was profiled in a study of CD8 T cells in ankylosing spondylitis. Findings of the study overall: Enrichment of disease-linked clones was reportedly significant in matched ankylosing spondylitis synovial fluid. For ankylosing spondylitis blood, a TCR beta motif of 7 or 8 highly homologous variants appeared characteristic. Reactive arthritis synovial fluid and blood were previously reported to contain some motif variants.

TCRdb ran MiXCR on the 5' RACE reads and lists one entry per CDR3 protein. The sample records 750,000 to 850,000 distinct CDR3 sequences, approximately 12% being singletons. Points on this clonotype: Its antigen remains unidentified.

Trimming pared 2 bases from V and 5 bases from J, leaving 13 bases between. The CDR3 totals 15 residues. The TCR originated in a male donor with ankylosing spondylitis. The chain carries TRBV12-3 or TRBV12-4 and TRBJ1-5, with D possibly being TRBD1 (6 bases). Material for sequencing was blood, either unsorted or a sorted T cell fraction (not recorded which). CDR3 loop: CASSLMGGRDQPQHF. The CDR3 DNA is TGTGCCAGCAGTTTAATGGGGGGCAGGGATCAGCCCCAGCATTTT.